Sequencing of this TCR beta chain was carried out in a study of T cell clusters in autoimmune cytopenias. This CDR3 comprises 15 residues. Per the germline V gene, CDR1 is SGHTA and CDR2 is FQGTGA. TRB was amplified by touch-down multiplex PCR, primer pools A and B combined. TCRdb reprocessed the multiplex PCR reads and reports one entry per CDR3 protein, with no DNA. Recorded here are thousands of distinct CDR3 sequences; the top ten clones represent around 32%. Some 38,000 genome equivalents of blood DNA were amplified for TRB. These records were also assigned to another study, of T cell repertoires in aging, cancer and after chemotherapy. As that report states: In cancer patients, declining TCR diversity with age involved lost richness and lost evenness.

Sequenced sample: peripheral blood. The receptor's source is a human donor with an autoimmune cytopenia or autoimmune hepatitis (not recorded which). V is TRBV7-3 and J is TRBJ1-1; TCRdb proposes TRBD1, but this gene call is untestable without DNA. This CDR3 is CASSFSTGGITEAFF.